These 31 T cell receptor beta chains came from one sample sequenced in a study of blood T cell repertoires in COVID-19. The data were produced by immunoSEQ multiplex PCR, yet TCRdb's version contains in-frame clones alone and is incomplete. This repertoire shows more than 200,000 clones, 70% to 90% found once; its top ten account for 2% to 3%. Specimen: peripheral blood. The receptors come from a woman in her seventies with active or convalescent COVID-19.

This chain joins TRBV11-2 and TRBJ2-3; a possible D gene is TRBD2 (6 bases). The V end lost 5 bases, the J end lost 2 bases, and 17 bases lay between the germline ends. CDR3 length equals 16 residues. Germline V gene sequence: CDR1 SGHAT, CDR2 FQNNGV. The CDR3 is CASSPSSRRDTDTQYF. The CDR3 bases are TGTGCCAGCAGCCCCTCTTCTCGGCGGGACACAGATACGCAGTATTTT.

The rearrangement links TRBV25-1 to TRBJ1-2; D may be TRBD1 (6 bases). The CDR3 totals 13 residues. The ends were cut back, 4 bases at V and 4 bases at J, with 10 bases in the middle. CDR1 is MGHDK, CDR2 SYGVNS, per germline. The CDR3 DNA is TGTGCCAGCAGTGCGACAGGAATCTATGGCTACACCTTC. This gives the protein CASSATGIYGYTF.

The V and J genes are TRBV5-1 and TRBJ1-2; 9 bases match TRBD1. The CDR3 extends over 15 amino acids. Germline lookup yields CDR1 SGHRS and CDR2 YFSETQ. V shed 2 bases, J shed 8 bases, and the junction held 10 bases outside the gene matches. CDR3 amino acids: CASSLGGTGQGGYTF. Here the CDR3 DNA reads TGCGCCAGCAGCTTAGGCGGGACAGGGCAAGGAGGCTACACCTTC. The full variable domain, its missing parts supplied by reference TRBV5-1 and TRBJ1-2, is KAGVTQTPRYLIKTRGQQVTLSCSPISGHRSVSWYQQTPGQGLQFLFEYFSETQRNKGNFPGRFSGRQFSNSRSEMNVSTLELGDSALYLCASSLGGTGQGGYTFGSGTRLTVV.

The genes are TRBV30 and TRBJ2-7; TRBD1 matches 9 bases. Germline-derived CDR1 and CDR2 are GTSNPN and SVGIG (reference sequence). The CDR3 consists of 16 residues. Unmatched junction bases numbered 18, after V lost 7 bases and J lost 5 bases. The chain's CDR3 is CAFSYLPGQGPNEQYF. CDR3 DNA sequence: TGTGCCTTTTCCTATTTACCGGGACAGGGTCCCAACGAGCAGTACTTC. Together with reference TRBV30 and TRBJ2-7, the CDR3 gives the full variable domain: SQTIHQWPATLVQPVGSPLSLECTVEGTSNPNLYWYRQAAGRGLQLLFYSVGIGQISSEVPQNLSASRPQDRQFILSSKKLLLSDSGFYLCAFSYLPGQGPNEQYFGPGTRLTVT.

The V gene is TRBV4-3, the J gene TRBJ2-1, with TRBD2 matching 8 bases. The ends lost 5 bases at V and 11 bases at J; junction bases unmatched: 2. Germline V gene data show CDR1 as LGHNA and CDR2 as YSLEER. The length of the CDR3 is 11 residues. The CDR3: CASSERGKQFF. CDR3 bases: TGCGCCAGCAGCGAGCGGGGGAAGCAGTTCTTC.

The chain links TRBV11-2 to TRBJ2-4; 9 positions agree with TRBD2. V was clipped by 0 bases and J by 4 bases; unmatched bases: 13. The CDR3 is 19 residues long. Germline V lookup: CDR1 SGHAT, CDR2 FQNNGV. DNA of the CDR3: TGTGCCAGCAGCTTAGAGGCTAGCGGGGTGATTTCCCCAAAAAACATTCAGTACTTC. It yields the protein CASSLEASGVISPKNIQYF.

The rearrangement links TRBV27 to TRBJ2-2; 9 nucleotides match TRBD2. V dropped 0 bases and J dropped 6; count of bases not matched to a gene: 5. Per the germline V gene, CDR1 is MNHEY and CDR2 is SMNVEV (reference sequence). The CDR3 totals 16 residues. CDR3 loop: CASSLSAGGRSGELFF. The DNA of the CDR3 is TGTGCCAGCAGTTTATCGGCGGGGGGGAGGTCCGGGGAGCTGTTTTTT.

The V and J genes are TRBV2 and TRBJ1-2, with D possibly TRBD1 on 5 matching bases. The CDR3 consists of 15 residues. Per germline, CDR1 SNHLY and CDR2 FYNNEI. The V end lost 4 bases, the J end lost 2 bases, and 14 bases lay between the germline ends. This CDR3 reads CASSGDLTGNYGYTF. The CDR3 DNA sequence: TGTGCCAGCAGTGGGGATTTAACAGGAAACTATGGCTACACCTTC.

The chain carries TRBV25-1 and TRBJ1-2, with TRBD1 matching 9 bases. CDR3 size: 14 residues. The germline gives CDR1 MGHDK, CDR2 SYGVNS. With V trimmed by 7 bases and J by 4 bases, 7 bases remained unmatched. CDR3: CASTPDRGSYGYTF. The DNA of the CDR3 is TGTGCCAGCACCCCGGACAGGGGAAGCTATGGCTACACCTTC.

CDR3 region: CASSASPNQPQHF. CDR3 coding DNA: TGTGCCAGCAGCGCCTCCCCCAATCAGCCCCAGCATTTT. The chain has TRBV9 and TRBJ1-5; unclear D gene. Germline CDR1 reads SGDLS; CDR2 reads YYNGEE. This CDR3 is 13 amino acids long. Trimming cost V 3 bases and J 3 bases, with 7 bases left between them.

With regard to this clone: Germline is not matched at one junction end, which may reflect a read error. The gene calls are TRBV6-6 and TRBJ1-4, with a weak D call TRBD1 (6 bases). The germline V gene has CDR1 MNHNY and CDR2 SVGAGI (reference sequence). This CDR3 is 14 amino acids long. The CDR3 sequence: CASSFGTTYEKLFF. The CDR3, as DNA: TGTGCCAGCAGCTTCGGGACAACTTATGAAAAACTGTTTTTT.

The rearrangement links TRBV9 to TRBJ2-2, with TRBD1 identical over 7 bases. The germline V gene encodes CDR1 SGDLS and CDR2 YYNGEE. The CDR3 runs 16 residues. V gave up 3 bases and J gave up 5 bases; unmatched junction bases: 10. The CDR3 DNA reads TGTGCCAGCAGCGCCAGACAGGGTCCCCCAACCGGGGAGCTGTTTTTT. Its translation: CASSARQGPPTGELFF. Full variable domain (remainder filled in from reference TRBV9 and TRBJ2-2): DSGVTQTPKHLITATGQRVTLRCSPRSGDLSVYWYQQSLDQGLQFLIQYYNGEERAKGNILERFSAQQFPDLHSELNLSSLELGDSALYFCASSARQGPPTGELFFGEGSRLTVL.

CDR3 nucleotide sequence: TGTGCCAGCTCAACTAGCGGGGTCGACGAGCAGTACTTC. Its protein product is CASSTSGVDEQYF. The chain recombines TRBV18 with TRBJ2-7, with TRBD2 matching 10 bases. V dropped 5 bases and J dropped 5; count of bases not matched to a gene: 3. Germline V gene sequence: CDR1 KGHSH, CDR2 LQKENI. This CDR3 is built from 13 residues.

This chain connects TRBV7-3 to TRBJ1-1; D unresolved. The V gene's germline CDR1 is SGHTA and CDR2 FQGTGA. The ends were cut back, 1 base at V and 4 bases at J, with 7 bases in the middle. The CDR3 sequence is 13 residues long. CDR3 sequence: CASSLIGGTEAFF. The CDR3 nucleotides are TGTGCCAGCAGCTTAATCGGAGGCACTGAAGCTTTCTTT.

This clone was counted between two and nine times. V usage is TRBV6-2 or TRBV6-3 and J usage is TRBJ2-6, with 8 bases aligning to TRBD1. The J segment lost 2 bases and the V segment lost 2 bases, leaving 5 bases of the junction unmatched. The CDR3 consists of 17 residues. From germline, CDR1 is MNHEY and CDR2 SVGEGT. CDR3 sequence reads: CASSYPTGDPGANVLTF. CDR3 DNA sequence: TGTGCCAGCAGTTACCCGACAGGGGACCCTGGGGCCAACGTCCTGACTTTC.

The CDR3 here is CASSVPQGNYGYTF. The CDR3 region has the DNA TGTGCCAGCAGCGTCCCGCAGGGGAATTATGGCTACACCTTC. This rearrangement joins TRBV5-8 to TRBJ1-2; tentative D call: TRBD1 (6 bases). With 4 bases removed from V and 5 bases from J, the gap between germline ends came to 15 bases. CDR3 length: 14 residues. Germline CDR1 is SGHTS and CDR2 is YDEGEE. The variable domain in full, with the rest retrieved from reference TRBV5-8 and TRBJ1-2, is EAGVTQSPTHLIKTRGQQATLRCSPISGHTSVYWYQQALGLGLQFLLWYDEGEERNRGNFPPRFSGRQFPNYSSELNVNALELEDSALYLCASSVPQGNYGYTFGSGTRLTVV.

The chain uses TRBV29-1 and TRBJ2-3; D perhaps matches TRBD2 (5 bases). This CDR3 region has 14 residues. Trimming removed 4 bases at V and 4 bases at J, with 15 bases between. Germline V gene sequence: CDR1 SQVTM, CDR2 ANQGSEA. CDR3 in amino acids: CSVGASRMADTQYF. Here the CDR3 DNA reads TGCAGCGTTGGGGCTAGCAGGATGGCAGATACGCAGTATTTT.

This clone appeared a few times. The chain uses TRBV5-1 and TRBJ2-3, with 10 bases aligning to TRBD2. The CDR3 sequence is 14 residues long. V lost 4 bases, J lost 5 bases, and 4 bases stayed unmatched. Germline V gene data show CDR1 as SGHRS and CDR2 as YFSETQ. This CDR3 is CASSSGLAEDTQYF. The CDR3 DNA reads as TGCGCCAGCAGCAGCGGACTAGCGGAAGATACGCAGTATTTT.

The gene calls are TRBV20-1 and TRBJ1-2; D possibly corresponds to TRBD1 (5 bases). Looked up from germline, CDR1 is DFQATT and CDR2 is SNEGSKA (reference sequence). V lost 6 bases to trimming and J lost 1 base, with 6 bases between them. CDR3 length: 11 residues. CDR3: CSADSNYGYTF. The CDR3 DNA sequence: TGCAGTGCCGACAGTAACTATGGCTACACCTTC.

The rearrangement uses TRBV27 and TRBJ1-2; 9 bases agree with TRBD1. CDR1 MNHEY and CDR2 SMNVEV come from the germline V gene (reference sequence). The CDR3 runs to 13 residues. After removal of 6 bases from V and 8 bases from J, the junction contained 7 bases not matched to a gene. The CDR3 sequence: CASRLQGAGGYTF. The CDR3, as DNA: TGTGCCAGCAGGTTACAGGGGGCGGGAGGCTACACCTTC.

On this clone itself: Mismatch with germline at one junction end may stem from a read error. This sequence joins TRBV7-8 and TRBJ2-1; 10 positions match TRBD2. Germline-derived CDR1 and CDR2 are SGHVS and FQNEAQ. The CDR3 spans 16 residues. This CDR3 reads CASGLIQREGLGEQFF. The CDR3 nucleotides are TGTGCCAGCGGCTTGATTCAGCGGGAGGGCCTCGGTGAGCAGTTCTTC. The full variable domain, completed using reference TRBV7-8 and TRBJ2-1, is GAGVSQSPRYKVAKRGQDVALRCDPISGHVSLFWYQQALGQGPEFLTYFQNEAQLDKSGLPSDRFFAERPEGSVSTLKIQRTQQEDSAVYLCASGLIQREGLGEQFFGPGTRLTVL.

This clone was recorded at least ten times. The V and J genes are TRBV5-8 and TRBJ2-1, with D maybe TRBD2 (5 bases). Germline V CDR1 and CDR2: SGHTS, YDEGEE. The germline V and J ends were trimmed by 4 bases and 6 bases, with 20 bases remaining between them. This CDR3 has 16 residues. The CDR3 bases are TGTGCCAGCAGCAGGATTTTGGGGAGCTATTCCAATGAGCAGTTCTTC. This codes for CASSRILGSYSNEQFF.

J is TRBJ2-1 and V is TRBV28, with D maybe TRBD1 (6 bases). Per the germline V gene, CDR1 is MDHEN and CDR2 is SYDVKM. The CDR3 has 12 amino acids. Between the trimmed V and J ends, which lost 6 bases and 10 bases, there was a span of 13 bases. The CDR3 nucleotides are TGTGCCAGCAGAACCCAAGGGGGAGAGCAGTTCTTC. Translation: CASRTQGGEQFF.

The chain joins TRBV7-6 to TRBJ2-7; D possibly corresponds to TRBD2 (5 bases). Germline values: CDR1 SGHVS, CDR2 FNYEAQ. V shed 2 bases and J shed 6 bases, with 8 bases lying between them. The CDR3 extends over 12 amino acids. The CDR3: CASSLSGVEQYF. In DNA form, the CDR3 reads TGTGCCAGCAGCTTATCCGGGGTCGAGCAGTACTTC.

The chain uses TRBV13 and TRBJ2-5; the match to TRBD1 covers 9 bases. This CDR3 has 17 residues. V shed 0 bases and J 1 base; nucleotides not matched to a gene: 6. Germline CDR1 reads PRHDT; CDR2 reads FYEKMQ (reference sequence). DNA of the CDR3: TGTGCCAGCAGCTTAGGGGGACAGGGTGGTTTCCAAGAGACCCAGTACTTC. It is translated as CASSLGGQGGFQETQYF.

The rearrangement uses TRBV6-5 and TRBJ2-3; a weak D match, TRBD2 (5 bases). From germline, CDR1 is MNHEY and CDR2 SVGAGI. The CDR3 loop spans 15 amino acids. Between the trimmed V and J ends, which lost 4 bases and 5 bases, there was a span of 16 bases. The CDR3 reads CASSSTGLSGDTQYF. CDR3 in DNA: TGTGCCAGCAGTTCAACCGGCCTCAGCGGAGATACGCAGTATTTT.

The CDR3 reads CASRFSGRAIDTQYF. The CDR3 bases are TGTGCCAGCCGGTTTAGCGGGAGGGCCATAGATACGCAGTATTTT. V gene TRBV7-6 combines with J gene TRBJ2-3, with 11 bases matching TRBD2. Germline V gene data show CDR1 as SGHVS and CDR2 as FNYEAQ. The J segment lost 5 bases and the V segment lost 8 bases, leaving 9 bases of the junction unmatched. CDR3 length: 15 amino acids.

The rearrangement joins TRBV18 to TRBJ2-1, with a weak D call TRBD1 (5 bases). V was clipped by 6 bases and J by 3 bases, with 15 bases between them. CDR3 length: 15 residues. Germline CDR1 is KGHSH and CDR2 is LQKENI. In nucleotides, the CDR3 is TGTGCCAGCTCGCCCTACCAAGACAGCTACAATGAGCAGTTCTTC. Its translation: CASSPYQDSYNEQFF.

This chain links TRBV3-1 (or the pseudogene TRBV3-2) with TRBJ1-4; 9 nucleotides align to TRBD1. Germline V lookup: CDR1 LGHDT, CDR2 YNNKEL (reference sequence). CDR3 length equals 15 residues. V lost 4 bases to trimming and J lost 7 bases; unmatched junction nucleotides: 7. This chain's CDR3 is CASSLRTGGREKLFF. CDR3 nucleotides: TGTGCCAGCAGCCTCCGAACAGGGGGCCGTGAAAAACTGTTTTTT.

The chain is built from TRBV20-1 and TRBJ1-5, with 9 bases fitting TRBD1. Looked up from germline, CDR1 is DFQATT and CDR2 is SNEGSKA (reference sequence). V was pared by 3 bases and J by 6 bases, with 6 bases of the junction left unmatched. This CDR3 is 14 amino acids long. CDR3 coding DNA: TGCAGTGCTAGTCCGGGACAGGGTGTTCAGCCCCAGCATTTT. Protein product: CSASPGQGVQPQHF.

CDR3 DNA: TGTGCCAGCAGCTGGTTGACTAGCGGGAGCGGAGGTGAGCAGTTCTTC. This codes for CASSWLTSGSGGEQFF. The chain joins TRBV5-6 to TRBJ2-1; the match to TRBD2 covers 12 bases. The germline CDR1 and CDR2 sequences are SGHDT and YYEEEE. V trimming: 3 bases; J trimming: 9 bases; junction bases outside the gene matches: 10. This CDR3 comprises 16 residues.